These 10 T cell receptor beta chains came from one sample sequenced in a study of cytomegalovirus exposure and HLA in healthy donors. 13 Jbeta primers and 60 Vbeta primers were used for the PCR. This table comes from immunoSEQ multiplex PCR, and its TCRdb copy is limited to in-frame clones, with some not included. Of tens of thousands of clones listed, approximately 83% are singletons. Source material: PBMCs. The receptors shown here come from a man over 45 in good health and CMV-seronegative.

This rearrangement joins TRBV15 to TRBJ2-3, with no clear D. Germline CDR1 reads LNHNV; CDR2 reads YYDKDF (reference sequence). The CDR3 is 17 residues long. Trimming shortened V by 5 bases and J by 0 bases, and 18 bases separated the two germline ends. The CDR3 here is CATSGTAARPSTDTQYF. CDR3 DNA sequence: TGTGCCACCAGCGGAACGGCAGCGCGTCCAAGCACAGATACGCAGTATTTT.

The chain combines TRBV28 with TRBJ2-7, with D uncertain. The V end lost 2 bases, the J end lost 3 bases, and 2 bases lay between the germline ends. Germline CDR1 and CDR2: MDHEN and SYDVKM. The length of the CDR3 is 11 residues. CDR3 sequence reads: CASSLLYEQYF. In DNA form, the CDR3 reads TGTGCCAGCAGTTTACTCTACGAGCAGTACTTC.

The V and J genes are TRBV7-3 and TRBJ2-7; D may be TRBD2 (6 bases). V dropped 3 bases and J dropped 5 bases, with 14 bases sitting between them. CDR3 size: 14 residues. Germline CDR1 is SGHTA and CDR2 is FQGTGA. The CDR3 sequence is CASSLEGEAHEQYF. In DNA, the CDR3 is TGTGCCAGCAGCTTGGAGGGAGAGGCCCACGAGCAGTACTTC.

This chain connects TRBV5-6 to TRBJ2-2, with 12 bases fitting TRBD2. J gave up 1 base and V 1 base, and 2 bases lay outside the gene matches. The CDR3 consists of 17 residues. The germline V gene encodes CDR1 SGHDT and CDR2 YYEEEE. The CDR3 region has the DNA TGTGCCAGCAGCTTGACTAGCGGGAGGCTGAACACCGGGGAGCTGTTTTTT. Residues: CASSLTSGRLNTGELFF. Combining the CDR3 with reference TRBV5-6 and TRBJ2-2 gives the whole variable domain DAGVTQSPTHLIKTRGQQVTLRCSPKSGHDTVSWYQQALGQGPQFIFQYYEEEERQRGNFPDRFSGHQFPNYSSELNVNALLLGDSALYLCASSLTSGRLNTGELFFGEGSRLTVL.

The gene calls are TRBV18 and TRBJ1-5; D gene ambiguous. V gave up 6 bases and J gave up 0 bases, with 9 bases separating them. The CDR3 contains 14 residues. The germline CDR1 and CDR2 sequences are KGHSH and LQKENI. The CDR3 here is CASSPSDSNQPQHF. The CDR3 region has the DNA TGTGCCAGCTCTCCCAGTGATAGCAATCAGCCCCAGCATTTT.

The J gene is TRBJ2-1, the V gene TRBV29-1; 9 bases map to TRBD2. The V segment lost 2 bases and the J segment 9 bases; nucleotides outside the gene matches: 2. Germline-derived CDR1 and CDR2 are SQVTM and ANQGSEA. CDR3 length: 12 amino acids. In nucleotides, the CDR3 is TGCAGCGTTGAAAAACTAGCGGGTGAGCAGTTCTTC. Translation gives CSVEKLAGEQFF.

The chain recombines TRBV7-2 with TRBJ2-2; 8 positions agree with TRBD2. Per the germline V gene, CDR1 is SGHTA and CDR2 is FQGNSA. Trimming removed 7 bases from V and 4 bases from J; junction bases left unmatched: 5. The CDR3 is 14 amino acids. The CDR3 is CASTGGEFTGELFF. CDR3 DNA sequence: TGTGCCAGCACGGGGGGGGAATTCACCGGGGAGCTGTTTTTT.

The chain uses TRBV6-6 and TRBJ2-1, with TRBD1 identical over 10 bases. J was trimmed by 2 bases and V by 6 bases; bases with no gene match: 4. The CDR3 extends over 15 amino acids. CDR1 and CDR2 (germline): MNHNY, SVGAGI (reference sequence). The CDR3: CASRPGQGPYNEQFF. CDR3 coding DNA: TGTGCCAGCAGGCCGGGACAGGGGCCCTACAATGAGCAGTTCTTC.

As DNA, the CDR3 is TGTGCCAGCAGCTTAGGTCTTAGGAATGACAGGGATTATAGCAATCAGCCCCAGCATTTT. Translated, it gives CASSLGLRNDRDYSNQPQHF. This chain links TRBV7-6 with TRBJ1-5, with TRBD1 matching over 7 bases. Trimming took 1 base from V and 0 from J; bases not matched to a gene: 15. The CDR3 covers 20 residues. Germline lookup yields CDR1 SGHVS and CDR2 FNYEAQ. Filled out from reference TRBV7-6 and TRBJ1-5, the complete variable domain reads GAGVSQSPRYKVTKRGQDVALRCDPISGHVSLYWYRQALGQGPEFLTYFNYEAQQDKSGLPNDRFSAERPEGSISTLTIQRTEQRDSAMYRCASSLGLRNDRDYSNQPQHFGDGTRLSIL.

This clone was counted a single time. The chain joins TRBV7-9 to TRBJ1-1; D unresolved. The CDR3 has 12 amino acids. V dropped 3 bases and J dropped 5 bases, with 7 bases sitting between them. In germline, CDR1 is SEHNR, CDR2 FQNEAQ (reference sequence). CDR3 nucleotide sequence: TGTGCCAGCAGCTTCGCGGGGACTGAAGCTTTCTTT. Protein sequence: CASSFAGTEAFF. Combining the CDR3 with reference TRBV7-9 and TRBJ1-1 gives the whole variable domain DTGVSQNPRHKITKRGQNVTFRCDPISEHNRLYWYRQTLGQGPEFLTYFQNEAQLEKSRLLSDRFSAERPKGSFSTLEIQRTEQGDSAMYLCASSFAGTEAFFGQGTRLTVV.